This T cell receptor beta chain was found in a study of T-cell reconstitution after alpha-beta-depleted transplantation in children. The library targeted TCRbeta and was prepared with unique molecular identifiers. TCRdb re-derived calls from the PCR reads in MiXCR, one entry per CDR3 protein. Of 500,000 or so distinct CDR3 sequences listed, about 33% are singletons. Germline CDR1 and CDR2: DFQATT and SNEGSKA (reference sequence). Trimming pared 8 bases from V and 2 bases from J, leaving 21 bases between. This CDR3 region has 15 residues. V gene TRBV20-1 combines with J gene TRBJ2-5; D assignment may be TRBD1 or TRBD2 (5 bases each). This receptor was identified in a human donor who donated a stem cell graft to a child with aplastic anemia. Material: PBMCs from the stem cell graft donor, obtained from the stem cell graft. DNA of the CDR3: TGCAGTACTATGGACCACAAAGGGACGCAAGAGACCCAGTACTTC. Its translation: CSTMDHKGTQETQYF.